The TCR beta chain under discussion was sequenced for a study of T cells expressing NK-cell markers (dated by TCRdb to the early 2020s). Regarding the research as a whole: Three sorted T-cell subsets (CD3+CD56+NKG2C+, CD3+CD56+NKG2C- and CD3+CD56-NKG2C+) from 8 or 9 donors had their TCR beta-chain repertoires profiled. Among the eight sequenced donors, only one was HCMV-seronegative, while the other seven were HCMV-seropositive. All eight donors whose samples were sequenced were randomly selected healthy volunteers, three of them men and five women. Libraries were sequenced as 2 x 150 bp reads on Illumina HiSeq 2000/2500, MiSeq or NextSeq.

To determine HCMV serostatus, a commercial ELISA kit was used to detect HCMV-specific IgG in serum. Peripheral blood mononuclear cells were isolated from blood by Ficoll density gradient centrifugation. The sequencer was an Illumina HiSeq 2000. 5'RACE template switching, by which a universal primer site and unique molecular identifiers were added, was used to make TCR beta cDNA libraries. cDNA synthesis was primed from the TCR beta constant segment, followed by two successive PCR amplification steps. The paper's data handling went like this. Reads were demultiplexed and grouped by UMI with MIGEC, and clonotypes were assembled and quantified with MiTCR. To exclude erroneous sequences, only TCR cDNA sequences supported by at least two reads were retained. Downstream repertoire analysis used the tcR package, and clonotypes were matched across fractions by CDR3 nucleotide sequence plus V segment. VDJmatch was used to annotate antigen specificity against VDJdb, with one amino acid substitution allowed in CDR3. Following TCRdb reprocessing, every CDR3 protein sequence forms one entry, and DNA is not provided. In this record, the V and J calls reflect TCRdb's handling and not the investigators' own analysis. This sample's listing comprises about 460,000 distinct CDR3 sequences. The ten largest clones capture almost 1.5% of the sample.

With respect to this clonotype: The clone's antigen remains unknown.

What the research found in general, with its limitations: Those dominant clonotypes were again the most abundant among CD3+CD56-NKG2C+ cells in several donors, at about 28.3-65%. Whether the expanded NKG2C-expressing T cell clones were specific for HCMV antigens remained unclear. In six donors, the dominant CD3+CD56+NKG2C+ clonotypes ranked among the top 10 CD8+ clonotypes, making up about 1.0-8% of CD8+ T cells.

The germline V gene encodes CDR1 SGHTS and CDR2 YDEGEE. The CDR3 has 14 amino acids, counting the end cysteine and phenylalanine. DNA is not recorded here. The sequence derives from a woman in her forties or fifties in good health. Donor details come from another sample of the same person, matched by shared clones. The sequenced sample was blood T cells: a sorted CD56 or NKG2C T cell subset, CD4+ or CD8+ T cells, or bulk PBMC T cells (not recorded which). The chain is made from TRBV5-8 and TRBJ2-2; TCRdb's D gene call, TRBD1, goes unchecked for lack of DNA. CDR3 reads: CASTPAGYFGELFF.